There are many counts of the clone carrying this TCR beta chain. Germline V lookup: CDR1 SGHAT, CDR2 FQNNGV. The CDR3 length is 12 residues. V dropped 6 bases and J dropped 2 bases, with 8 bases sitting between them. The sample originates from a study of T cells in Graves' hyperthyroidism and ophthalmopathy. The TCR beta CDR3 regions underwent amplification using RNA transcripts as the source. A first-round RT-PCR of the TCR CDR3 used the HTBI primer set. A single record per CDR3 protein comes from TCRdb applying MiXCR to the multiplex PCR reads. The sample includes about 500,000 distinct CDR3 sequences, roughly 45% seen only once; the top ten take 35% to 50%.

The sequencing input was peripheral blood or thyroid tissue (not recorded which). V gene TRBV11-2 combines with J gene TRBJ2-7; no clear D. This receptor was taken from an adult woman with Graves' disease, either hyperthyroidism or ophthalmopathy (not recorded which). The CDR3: CASRQATYEQYF. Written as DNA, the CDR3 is TGTGCCAGCAGGCAAGCTACCTACGAGCAGTACTTC.